What follows describes a single TCR beta chain. The target antigen is unknown. Assay: immunoSEQ multiplex PCR; the TCRdb copy retains only in-frame clones and omits some. The sample has around 560,000 clones; about 95% are singletons. With 2 bases removed from V and 2 bases from J, the gap between germline ends came to 14 bases. From germline, CDR1 is SGHRS and CDR2 YFSETQ. The CDR3 length is 16 residues. The sample belongs to a study of shared clonotypes between healthy human individuals. Findings of the study overall: Against clonotypes common to all four donors, non-shared ones had lower generation probabilities. Clonotype sharing among donors likely depends on sequencing depth.

Naive CD8 cells lacked CD45RO, underwent positive selection for CCR7 and left out terminally differentiated effector memory CD45RA+ cells. Participating donors were healthy, HIV-negative adults free of recent acute infections or vaccinations. The rearrangement links TRBV5-1 to TRBJ1-5; D is unresolved. Sequenced input: naive CD8+ T cells sorted from blood. This sequence originates from a woman aged 30 to 39 in good health. The CDR3 is CASSFWWGGCNQPQHF. The CDR3 nucleotides are TGCGCCAGCAGCTTTTGGTGGGGAGGGTGCAATCAGCCCCAGCATTTT.